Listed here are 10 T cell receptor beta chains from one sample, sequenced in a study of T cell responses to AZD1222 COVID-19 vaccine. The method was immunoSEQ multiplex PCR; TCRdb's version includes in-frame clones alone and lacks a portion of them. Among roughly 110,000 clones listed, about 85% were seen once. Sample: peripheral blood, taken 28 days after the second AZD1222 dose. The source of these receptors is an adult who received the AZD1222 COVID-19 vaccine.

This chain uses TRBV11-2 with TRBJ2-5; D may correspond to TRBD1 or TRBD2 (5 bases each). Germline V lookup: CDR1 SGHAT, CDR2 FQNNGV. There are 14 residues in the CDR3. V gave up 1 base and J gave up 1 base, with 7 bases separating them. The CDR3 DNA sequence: TGTGCCAGCAGCTTAGGGGGGACCCAAGAGACCCAGTACTTC. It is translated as CASSLGGTQETQYF.

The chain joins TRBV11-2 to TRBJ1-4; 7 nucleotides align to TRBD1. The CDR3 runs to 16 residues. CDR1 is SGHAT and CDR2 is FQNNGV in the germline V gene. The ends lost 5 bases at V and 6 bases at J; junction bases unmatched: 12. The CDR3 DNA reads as TGTGCCAGCAGCCCATTCTCAGGACAGGTTTATGAAAAACTGTTTTTT. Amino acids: CASSPFSGQVYEKLFF.

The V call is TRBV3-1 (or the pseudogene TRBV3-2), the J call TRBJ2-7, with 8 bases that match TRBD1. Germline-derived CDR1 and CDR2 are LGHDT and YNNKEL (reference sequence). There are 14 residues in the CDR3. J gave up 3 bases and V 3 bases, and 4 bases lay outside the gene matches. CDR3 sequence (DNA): TGTGCCAGCAGCCACAGTGGACAGGGCTACGAGCAGTACTTC. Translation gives CASSHSGQGYEQYF.

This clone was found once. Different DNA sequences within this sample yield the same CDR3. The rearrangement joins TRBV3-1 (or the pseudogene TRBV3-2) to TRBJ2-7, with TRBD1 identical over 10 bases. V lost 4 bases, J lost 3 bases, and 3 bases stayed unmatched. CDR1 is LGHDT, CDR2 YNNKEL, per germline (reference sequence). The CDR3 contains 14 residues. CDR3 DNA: TGTGCCAGCAGCCCGGGGACAGGGGTCTACGAGCAGTACTTC. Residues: CASSPGTGVYEQYF.

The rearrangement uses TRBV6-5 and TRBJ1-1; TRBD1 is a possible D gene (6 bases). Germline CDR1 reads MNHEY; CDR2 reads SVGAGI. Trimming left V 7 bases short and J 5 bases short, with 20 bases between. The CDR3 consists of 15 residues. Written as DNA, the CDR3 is TGTGCCAGCACCAGACGGGGGGGGCGCGCGACTGAAGCTTTCTTT. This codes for CASTRRGGRATEAFF.

CDR3 loop: CASSSYYEQYF. The CDR3 DNA reads TGTGCCAGCAGTTCCTACTACGAGCAGTACTTC. The chain combines TRBV6-6 with TRBJ2-7; D gene ambiguous. Trimming removed 4 bases from V and 3 bases from J, with 4 bases in between. The CDR3 consists of 11 residues. Germline CDR1 is MNHNY and CDR2 is SVGAGI (reference sequence).

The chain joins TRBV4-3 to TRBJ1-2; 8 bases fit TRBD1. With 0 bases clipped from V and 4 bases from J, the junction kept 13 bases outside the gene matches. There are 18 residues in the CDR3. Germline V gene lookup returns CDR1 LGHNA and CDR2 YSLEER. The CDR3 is CASSQDPPWQGAIYGYTF. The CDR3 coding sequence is TGCGCCAGCAGCCAAGACCCCCCCTGGCAGGGGGCTATCTATGGCTACACCTTC.

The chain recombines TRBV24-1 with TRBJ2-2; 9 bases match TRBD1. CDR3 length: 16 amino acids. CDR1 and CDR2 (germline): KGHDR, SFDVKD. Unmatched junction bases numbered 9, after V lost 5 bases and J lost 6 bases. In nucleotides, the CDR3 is TGTGCCACCAGTGCCCCGGGACAGGGTACCCCCGGGGAGCTGTTTTTT. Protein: CATSAPGQGTPGELFF.

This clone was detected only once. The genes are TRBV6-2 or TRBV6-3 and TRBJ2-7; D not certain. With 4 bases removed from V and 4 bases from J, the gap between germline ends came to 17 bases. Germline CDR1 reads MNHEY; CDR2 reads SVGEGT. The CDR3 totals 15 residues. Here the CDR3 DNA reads TGTGCCAGCAGTTTCTTCGGGCACCAACATTACGAGCAGTACTTC. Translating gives CASSFFGHQHYEQYF.

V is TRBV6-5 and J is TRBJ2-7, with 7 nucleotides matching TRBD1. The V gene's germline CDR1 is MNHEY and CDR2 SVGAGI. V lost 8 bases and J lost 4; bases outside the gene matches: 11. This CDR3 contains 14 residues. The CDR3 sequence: CASGTLGRGYEQYF. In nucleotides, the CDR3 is TGTGCCAGCGGAACCCTGGGCAGGGGGTACGAGCAGTACTTC.